The 10 T cell receptor beta chains below all came from one sample that was sequenced in a study of blood T cells in healthy people across ages. The use of a sample-barcoded 5' primer and a J-beta primer mix characterized a second PCR of roughly 6 to 11 cycles. In TCRdb, the 5' RACE reads were re-called with MiXCR into one record per CDR3 protein. The data contain about 620,000 distinct CDR3 sequences, 45% to 60% of them singletons. The source material was blood. These receptors came from a woman aged 80 or over in good health.

This clonotype was counted ten times or more. This chain joins TRBV20-1 and TRBJ2-4; 7 bases fit TRBD1. The CDR3 consists of 14 residues. V lost 5 bases to trimming and J lost 2 bases; unmatched junction nucleotides: 6. CDR1 and CDR2 (germline): DFQATT, SNEGSKA (reference sequence). CDR3 in amino acids: CSASPTGTKNIQYF. The CDR3 region has the DNA TGCAGTGCTTCTCCGACAGGGACCAAAAACATTCAGTACTTC.

This clonotype was recorded many times. CDR3 nucleotides: TGCAGCGTTAGGCCGGGGCTCCAAGAGACCCAGTACTTC. Translated: CSVRPGLQETQYF. The chain employs TRBV29-1 and TRBJ2-5; TRBD1 or TRBD2 may be the D gene (5 bases each). Germline CDR1 SQVTM, CDR2 ANQGSEA. The CDR3 is 13 amino acids. Deletions cut 5 bases from V and 1 base from J, with 11 bases between.

This chain links TRBV27 with TRBJ2-7, with D perhaps being TRBD1 or TRBD2 (5 bases each). This CDR3 is built from 16 residues. Germline V gene sequence: CDR1 MNHEY, CDR2 SMNVEV (reference sequence). V lost 4 bases and J 1 base, leaving 17 bases between the germline ends. Here the CDR3 reads CASSSWRGADSYEQYF. The CDR3 nucleotides read TGTGCCAGCAGTTCGTGGAGAGGGGCCGATTCCTACGAGCAGTACTTC.

The chain is built from TRBV20-1 and TRBJ2-7; D gene ambiguous. Germline assignment: CDR1 DFQATT and CDR2 SNEGSKA (reference sequence). V was pared by 0 bases and J by 2 bases, with 11 bases between. The CDR3 runs 14 residues. Here the CDR3 DNA reads TGCAGTGCTAGAGATACAGACCGGGCCTACGAGCAGTACTTC. Translating gives CSARDTDRAYEQYF.

On this clonotype itself: One base away lies a much larger clone, so this may be a sequencing read error. The chain couples TRBV3-1 to TRBJ2-1; TRBD1 matches 8 bases. The better agreement between TRBJ2-7 and the DNA end casts doubt on the J call. The CDR3 extends over 16 amino acids. Germline loops: CDR1 LGHDT, CDR2 YNNKEL (reference sequence). The CDR3 DNA sequence: TGTGCCAGCAGCCGCCTGGACAGGGAAACCTACAATGAGCAGTACTTC. It specifies CASSRLDRETYNEQYF.

This chain uses TRBV20-1 with TRBJ1-3; D might be TRBD1 (5 bases). Trimming removed 3 bases at V and 2 bases at J, with 11 bases between. The CDR3 runs to 14 residues. From germline, CDR1 is DFQATT and CDR2 SNEGSKA (reference sequence). In nucleotides, the CDR3 is TGCAGTGCTAGTTTAGGGGACGCTGGAAACACCATATATTTT. As protein: CSASLGDAGNTIYF.

This clonotype was observed at least ten times. V is TRBV28 and J is TRBJ2-7; tentative D call: TRBD1 (6 bases). Trimming cost V 7 bases and J 1 base, with 14 bases left between them. Germline V gene lookup returns CDR1 MDHEN and CDR2 SYDVKM. The CDR3 totals 14 residues. CDR3 DNA sequence: TGTGCCAGCAAACCCGCAGGGGCATCCTACGAGCAGTACTTC. Its protein is CASKPAGASYEQYF.

Only a few counts were recorded for this clonotype. The V and J genes are TRBV20-1 and TRBJ2-7; the match to TRBD2 covers 8 bases. Germline CDR1 reads DFQATT; CDR2 reads SNEGSKA (reference sequence). This CDR3 spans 14 amino acids. With 0 bases clipped from V and 2 bases from J, the junction kept 3 bases outside the gene matches. CDR3 protein: CSARDPGLAYEQYF. The DNA of the CDR3 is TGCAGTGCTAGAGACCCGGGACTAGCCTACGAGCAGTACTTC.

In the case of this clonotype: A clone one base away is much larger, so this may be a read error. The CDR3 nucleotides are TGTGCCGGCAGTCCGCTCCGCGGCCGGGGACGAGACCAAGACTACAATGAGCAGTTCTTC. This sequence encodes CAGSPLRGRGRDQDYNEQFF. V and J are TRBV12-3 or TRBV12-4 and TRBJ2-1, with D tentatively TRBD1 or TRBD2 (5 bases each). The CDR3 is made up of 20 amino acids.

This clonotype showed up many times. The gene calls are TRBV9 and TRBJ2-1; D tentatively reads TRBD1 or TRBD2 (5 bases each). V lost 0 bases, J lost 5 bases, and 12 bases lay in between. The CDR3 is 15 amino acids. Germline V gene data show CDR1 as SGDLS and CDR2 as YYNGEE. The CDR3 DNA sequence: TGTGCCAGCAGCGTAGACAGGCTAGCCGACAATGAGCAGTTCTTC. Translation gives CASSVDRLADNEQFF.